This T cell receptor (beta chain) was profiled in a study of response to subunit inactivated influenza vaccine. Overall study findings and caveats: T cells newly recruited by each seasonal influenza vaccination are few, the authors suggested.

A word on this clonotype: Antigen unknown.

A single record per CDR3 protein comes from TCRdb applying MiXCR to the RT-PCR reads. The sample comprises 200,000 to 300,000 distinct CDR3 sequences, 12% of which are singletons, and approximately 8.3% rests with the top ten. The V end lost 0 bases, the J end lost 5 bases, and 5 bases lay between the germline ends. The CDR3 sequence is 13 residues long. The germline CDR1 and CDR2 sequences are MGHRA and YSYEKL. The chain has TRBV4-1 and TRBJ2-1; D is ambiguous. This clonotype originated in a middle-aged man who received an inactivated influenza vaccine. This specimen consisted of non-naive T cells sorted from PBMCs, obtained 14 days before vaccination. Written as DNA, the CDR3 is TGCGCCAGCAGCCAAGAGTCAAACAATGAGCAGTTCTTC. Translating it yields CASSQESNNEQFF.